This T cell receptor (beta chain) derives from a study of T cells after posttransplantation cyclophosphamide. Overall study findings and caveats: Later post-transplant blood repertoires were often dominated by donor CD8+ memory clones. TRB overlap between skin or GI tissue T cells and blood was limited. Recipient CMV seropositivity and CMV reactivation strongly tracked TRB clonality.

In germline, CDR1 is SGHDN, CDR2 FVKESK. CDR3 size: 16 residues. J lost 5 bases, V lost 4 bases, and 10 bases had no gene match. Sampled 1 year posttransplant, controls received myeloablative marrow transplants, methotrexate and a calcineurin inhibitor. Clones were read by immunoSEQ multiplex PCR, and TCRdb kept only the in-frame ones, dropping some. This sample has about 15,000 clones, with around nine tenths found just once. A single count supports this clone. Its antigen is not known. The TCR sequence derives from a male patient in his 50s who received an allogeneic stem cell transplant from an unrelated donor, was CMV-positive, and had chronic GVHD only. Some of these T cells may belong to the graft donor. The rearrangement uses TRBV14 and TRBJ2-5; TRBD2 aligns across 10 bases. The sample in question was PBMCs, obtained after an allogeneic stem cell transplant with a calcineurin inhibitor and methotrexate. CDR3 in amino acids: CASSPVSSGSGETQYF. The CDR3 nucleotides read TGTGCCAGCAGCCCTGTGTCTAGCGGGAGTGGGGAGACCCAGTACTTC.